What follows is one TCR beta chain and its context. RNA transcripts served as the template for amplifying TCR beta CDR3 regions. The study used the HTBI primer set for a first-round RT-PCR of the TCR CDR3. TCRdb reprocessed the multiplex PCR reads with MiXCR, giving one entry per CDR3 protein. This sample yields roughly 280,000 distinct CDR3 sequences, of which about 18% are seen a single time; less than 70% belongs to the top ten. The data were taken from a study of T cells in Graves' hyperthyroidism and ophthalmopathy. V lost 3 bases and J 3 bases, leaving 15 bases between the germline ends. The CDR3 length is 17 residues. Germline V gives CDR1 MNHEY, CDR2 SMNVEV (reference sequence).

The sequencing sample was made of blood. This chain joins TRBV27 and TRBJ2-6; a possible D gene is TRBD1 (6 bases). This TCR came from a woman aged 55-70 years with Graves' ophthalmopathy. CDR3 region: CASSFPLGARGANVLTF. The CDR3, as DNA: TGTGCCAGCAGTTTCCCCTTGGGGGCTCGTGGGGCCAACGTCCTGACTTTC.